Each of the 21 T cell receptor beta chains below was sequenced from the same sample in a study of tumor-infiltrating lymphocytes in primary liver carcinoma. Total RNA amounting to around 540 ng was the source from which TCR beta cDNA was made with a constant-region primer. Modified slightly, ARM-PCR produced TCR beta libraries over three nested multiplex PCR rounds. Both of the initial two PCR rounds ran for nine to eleven cycles and employed TRBV1-TRBV30 forward primers alongside a C-beta reverse primer. TCRdb re-derived calls from the multiplex PCR reads in MiXCR, one entry per CDR3 protein. Of 300,000 to 400,000 distinct CDR3 sequences in the sample, over 55% were seen once. Unsorted whole blood supplied the RNA, and germline DNA was extracted too. Sequenced input: peripheral blood. The origin of the receptors is a man aged 35 to 55 with primary liver carcinoma and hepatitis B virus infection.

Regarding this clonotype: This clone may be a read error of a much larger clone one base away. The chain couples TRBV6-5 to TRBJ2-5; TRBD2 agrees at 7 bases. The CDR3 spans 15 residues. The ends lost 0 bases at V and 4 bases at J; junction bases unmatched: 5. The germline V gene encodes CDR1 MNHEY and CDR2 SVGAGI. This CDR3 reads CASSYSLAEIETQYF. The CDR3 bases are TGTGCCAGCAGTTACTCGCTAGCGGAAATAGAGACCCAGTACTTC.

Remarks on this clonotype: No conserved phenylalanine or tryptophan ends this CDR3, so it is likely a read error. The rearrangement links TRBV7-8 to TRBJ1-5; no firm D call. In germline, CDR1 is SGHVS, CDR2 FQNEAQ. Between the trimmed V and J ends, which lost 1 base and 7 bases, there was a span of 14 bases. The CDR3 sequence is 15 residues long. The CDR3: CASSLVAMRIQPQHS. The DNA of the CDR3 is TGTGCCAGCAGCTTAGTCGCTATGAGGATCCAGCCCCAGCATTCT.

This clonotype was seen repeatedly, ten times or more. This chain links TRBV4-3 with TRBJ2-3; tentative D call: TRBD2 (6 bases). With 1 base removed from V and 3 bases from J, the gap between germline ends came to 11 bases. Germline values: CDR1 LGHNA, CDR2 YSLEER. The CDR3 length is 15 residues. The CDR3 region has the DNA TGCGCCAGCAGCCAAGGCGGCGGGATGACAGATACGCAGTATTTT. Its translation is CASSQGGGMTDTQYF.

This clonotype was observed a few times. The chain links TRBV7-9 to TRBJ2-1; 10 bases align to TRBD2. The CDR3 is 15 residues long. CDR1 and CDR2 from the germline V gene are SEHNR and FQNEAQ (reference sequence). With 4 bases clipped from V and 6 bases from J, the junction kept 6 bases outside the gene matches. The CDR3 DNA reads as TGTGCCAGCAGCTCGAGCGGGAGGGCCGGCAATGAGCAGTTCTTC. Translating gives CASSSSGRAGNEQFF.

About this clonotype: Since a much larger clone is just one base distant, this may be a read error. V is TRBV10-2 and J is TRBJ2-5; 8 nucleotides match TRBD1. The length of the CDR3 is 14 residues. Germline V gene lookup returns CDR1 WSHSY and CDR2 SAAADI. J was trimmed by 3 bases and V by 4 bases; bases with no gene match: 4. Written as DNA, the CDR3 is TGCGCCAGCAGTGGGCAGACAGGGGAAGAGACCCAGTACTTC. Translating it yields CASSGQTGEETQYF.

This clonotype was observed at least ten times. An end of the junction does not agree with germline; a read error may underlie this. The chain employs TRBV6-2 or TRBV6-3 and TRBJ1-5, with D perhaps matching TRBD1 (6 bases). This CDR3 is 13 amino acids long. CDR1 MNHEY and CDR2 SVGEGT come from the germline V gene. CDR3 DNA sequence: TGTGCCAGCAGACAGGGACATAATCATCCCCAGCATTTT. Protein sequence: CASRQGHNHPQHF.

This chain connects TRBV18 to TRBJ2-7, with D possibly matching TRBD1 (7 bases). The CDR3 spans 13 residues. Germline CDR1 reads KGHSH; CDR2 reads LQKENI. V shed 4 bases and J shed 9 bases, with 16 bases lying between them. CDR3 in amino acids: CASSRGTDGGQYF. DNA for the CDR3: TGTGCCAGCTCACGGGGGACAGACGGGGGGCAGTACTTC. The complete variable domain, with remaining parts taken from reference TRBV18 and TRBJ2-7, reads NAGVMQNPRHLVRRRGQEARLRCSPMKGHSHVYWYRQLPEEGLKFMVYLQKENIIDESGMPKERFSAEFPKEGPSILRIQQVVRGDSAAYFCASSRGTDGGQYFGPGTRLTVT.

The chain recombines TRBV28 with TRBJ1-2; weak D call: TRBD1 (5 bases). The CDR3 contains 17 residues. The V end was cut by 5 bases, the J end by 1 base, with 20 bases between. CDR1 and CDR2 (germline): MDHEN, SYDVKM. CDR3: CASSPPLAGGVNYGYTF. The CDR3 bases are TGTGCCAGCAGTCCACCGCTGGCCGGGGGAGTTAACTATGGCTACACCTTC.

This clonotype has ten or more counts. The chain is built from TRBV11-2 and TRBJ2-7; 7 bases agree with TRBD1. CDR3 length: 14 amino acids. Trimming took 5 bases from V and 3 from J; bases not matched to a gene: 7. Germline CDR1 SGHAT, CDR2 FQNNGV. The CDR3 DNA is TGTGCCAGCAGCATAGGGGCAGGGGGCTACGAGCAGTACTTC. It is translated as CASSIGAGGYEQYF.

J is TRBJ2-1 and V is TRBV6-2 or TRBV6-3; TRBD2 agrees at 8 bases. There are 16 residues in the CDR3. CDR1 and CDR2 (germline): MNHEY, SVGEGT. The junction had 3 bases not matched to a gene; V was cut back by 2 bases and J by 0 bases. As DNA, the CDR3 is TGTGCCAGCAGTTACGCTAGCGGGCCCTCCTACAATGAGCAGTTCTTC. Amino acid sequence: CASSYASGPSYNEQFF.

Concerning this clonotype itself: A much larger clone lies a single base off, so this may be a read error. The chain joins TRBV6-5 to TRBJ1-2; TRBD1 matches at 8 bases. Looked up from germline, CDR1 is MNHEY and CDR2 is SVGAGI. The CDR3 length is 16 residues. The CDR3 DNA reads as TGTGCCAGCAATTACTCGACAGGGGCCACCCAGGGCGGCTACACCTTC. This sequence encodes CASNYSTGATQGGYTF.

As concerns this clonotype: A much more abundant neighbour one base away suggests this may be a read error. The genes are TRBV4-3 and TRBJ1-6; D is unresolved. Germline V lookup: CDR1 LGHNA, CDR2 YSLEER. The CDR3 covers 15 residues. CDR3 bases: TGCGCCAGCAACCAAGAGGCAATAAATAATTCACCCCTCCACTTT. Translation: CASNQEAINNSPLHF.

Details on this clonotype: It may be a read error: a sequence one base away is much more abundant. The CDR3 sequence is CSSSPQRAKNIQYF. Written as DNA, the CDR3 is TGTTCCAGCAGTCCCCAAAGAGCCAAAAACATTCAGTACTTC. The J gene is TRBJ2-4, the V gene TRBV6-5; D gene ambiguous. The CDR3 loop spans 14 amino acids. Germline V gene sequence: CDR1 MNHEY, CDR2 SVGAGI.

This chain connects TRBV5-1 to TRBJ2-3, with D tentatively TRBD2 (6 bases). The CDR3 runs 16 residues. V lost 1 base to trimming and J lost 5 bases, with 17 bases between them. CDR1 is SGHRS, CDR2 YFSETQ, per germline. The CDR3 DNA follows: TGCGCCAGCAGCTTGCTAGCGTCACCCGGGAGAGATACGCAGTATTTT. Translating it yields CASSLLASPGRDTQYF.

In its sample, this clonotype was seen a few times. This may arise from a read error, as a much more abundant clone is one base away. This chain joins TRBV10-3 and TRBJ1-1, with 7 bases aligning to TRBD1. The CDR3 contains 14 residues. Germline CDR1 is ENHRY and CDR2 is SYGVKD. This chain's CDR3 is CAISSRDRGPEALF. The CDR3 DNA is TGTGCCATCAGCTCGAGGGACAGAGGCCCTGAAGCTCTCTTT.

A word on this clonotype: A read error is likely, as this CDR3 ends without the conserved phenylalanine or tryptophan. This chain joins TRBV29-1 and TRBJ2-1, with 8 bases lining up with TRBD2. This CDR3 is built from 13 residues. Losses at the gene ends were 5 bases for V and 3 bases for J; bases not matched to a gene: 3. CDR1 and CDR2 (germline): SQVTM, ANQGSEA. CDR3 coding DNA: TGCAGCGTTTCGGGACTAGTCTACAATGAGCAGTTCTTA. Translated: CSVSGLVYNEQFL.

In this sample, this clonotype turned up many times. The chain links TRBV6-5 to TRBJ1-2; tentatively, D is TRBD1 (6 bases). CDR1 and CDR2 (germline): MNHEY, SVGAGI. This CDR3 has 12 amino acids. With 6 bases removed from V and 8 bases from J, the gap between germline ends came to 13 bases. CDR3 sequence reads: CASRKGTLGYTF. The CDR3, as DNA: TGTGCCAGCAGAAAAGGGACACTCGGCTACACCTTC.

In the case of this clonotype: One base away lies a much larger clone, so this may be a sequencing read error. The chain links TRBV28 to TRBJ2-5, with D possibly being TRBD1 (6 bases). Trimming removed 4 bases from V and 4 bases from J, with 13 bases in between. CDR3 length: 14 amino acids. Germline CDR1 reads MDHEN; CDR2 reads SYDVKM. CDR3 DNA sequence: TGTGCCAGCAGTTGGTCCAGGGGTAGAGAGACCCAGTACTTC. Protein sequence: CASSWSRGRETQYF.

As to this clonotype: The germline gene is not matched at one end of the junction; a read error may be the cause. The genes are TRBV28 and TRBJ1-6; 7 bases are a match to TRBD1. Germline CDR1 and CDR2: MDHEN and SYDVKM. The CDR3 runs to 15 residues. As DNA, the CDR3 is TGTGCCAGCAGTCCCACTGACAGGGTCCAATCACCCCCCCACTTT. Translation: CASSPTDRVQSPPHF.

The chain has TRBV6-5 and TRBJ2-1; D may be TRBD2 (5 bases). The CDR3 spans 16 residues. In germline, CDR1 is MNHEY, CDR2 SVGAGI. Written as DNA, the CDR3 is TGTATCAGCAGTTACTCGTTCAGTAATGCGGGTTACGAGCAGTTCTTC. This encodes CISSYSFSNAGYEQFF.

With regard to this clonotype: A junction end diverges from the germline sequence, so it may reflect a read error. The CDR3 nucleotides read TGTGCTAGTGGTTTAAGCAACCAGAACACTGAAGCTTCCTTT. As protein: CASGLSNQNTEASF. J is TRBJ1-1 and V is TRBV12-5; unclear D gene. CDR1 is LGHNT, CDR2 FRNRAP, per germline. This CDR3 region has 14 residues.